A single sample is the source of the 23 T cell receptor beta chains below, sequenced in a study of blood T cells in healthy people across ages. Sample-barcoded 5' priming and a J-beta primer mix drove a second PCR of about 6 to 12 cycles. MiXCR was run by TCRdb on the 5' RACE reads, yielding one entry per CDR3 protein. This sample has 800,000 or so distinct CDR3 sequences; more than 35% occur once, and the top ten carry about a sixth. Sequencing used blood. Every receptor here comes from a man of 80 years or more in good health.

V gene TRBV24-1 combines with J gene TRBJ2-4; TRBD2 agrees at 9 bases. The length of the CDR3 is 15 residues. The V gene end was trimmed by 4 bases and the J gene end by 8 bases; junction bases not matched to a gene: 8. Germline values: CDR1 KGHDR, CDR2 SFDVKD. CDR3 sequence: CATSDSGGPSDIQYF. The CDR3 bases are TGTGCCACCAGTGACAGCGGGGGGCCCTCGGACATTCAGTACTTC.

The chain joins TRBV4-3 to TRBJ2-2, with D perhaps assigned TRBD1 or TRBD2 (5 bases each). Germline V CDR1 and CDR2: LGHNA, YSLEER. The V and J ends lost 1 base and 6 bases respectively, with 15 bases between them. CDR3 length equals 16 residues. The CDR3 DNA is TGCGCCAGCAGCCAAGGGGGTGGGGGAAGCGCCGGGGAGCTGTTTTTT. As protein: CASSQGGGGSAGELFF.

This clonotype was found a few times. V usage is TRBV27 and J usage is TRBJ2-4; D might be TRBD2 (7 bases). CDR1 and CDR2 (germline): MNHEY, SMNVEV (reference sequence). The germline V and J ends were trimmed by 5 bases and 4 bases, with 18 bases remaining between them. The CDR3 sequence is 16 residues long. The CDR3 loop is CASSPWGGATKNIQYF. Here the CDR3 DNA reads TGTGCCAGCAGTCCTTGGGGGGGGGCTACTAAAAACATTCAGTACTTC.

This chain links TRBV4-2 with TRBJ2-5; D gene unclear. Trimming took 1 base from V and 5 from J, leaving 14 bases between them. Looked up from germline, CDR1 is LGHNA and CDR2 is YNFKEQ. The CDR3 is made up of 15 amino acids. For the CDR3, the DNA is TGTGCCAGCAGCCAAGGGTCCGGAGAGAGGGAGACCCAGTACTTC. Encoded protein: CASSQGSGERETQYF.

Comments on this clonotype: A much larger clone is a single base away; this may be a read error. The genes are TRBV19 and TRBJ2-1; D remains unclear. The CDR3 contains 11 residues. In germline, CDR1 is LNHDA, CDR2 SQIVND (reference sequence). In DNA, the CDR3 is TGTGCCACCAGCTCCCACAATGAGCAGTTCTTC. Its translation: CATSSHNEQFF.

The CDR3 sequence: CASTISGNSETQYF. In DNA form, the CDR3 reads TGTGCCAGCACCATTAGCGGGAACAGTGAGACCCAGTACTTC. J is TRBJ2-5 and V is TRBV6-1; 8 positions match TRBD2. Per germline, CDR1 MNHNS and CDR2 SASEGT. CDR3 length: 14 residues. V gave up 7 bases and J gave up 5 bases; unmatched junction bases: 9.

In DNA form, the CDR3 reads TGCGCCAGCAGCCGGGAGGCAGGGAGCTCCTACGAGCAGTTCTTC. It encodes CASSREAGSSYEQFF. J is TRBJ2-1 and V is TRBV5-1; 7 nucleotides align to TRBD2. CDR3 length: 15 amino acids. Trimming removed 4 bases from V and 10 bases from J; junction bases left unmatched: 14. CDR1 and CDR2 from the germline V gene are SGHRS and YFSETQ. The entire variable domain, with the rest obtained from reference TRBV5-1 and TRBJ2-1, is as follows: KAGVTQTPRYLIKTRGQQVTLSCSPISGHRSVSWYQQTPGQGLQFLFEYFSETQRNKGNFPGRFSGRQFSNSRSEMNVSTLELGDSALYLCASSREAGSSYEQFFGPGTRLTVL.

The chain is built from TRBV6-6 and TRBJ1-3, with D maybe TRBD1 (6 bases). Trimming took 8 bases from V and 7 from J, leaving 12 bases between them. The germline V gene encodes CDR1 MNHNY and CDR2 SVGAGI (reference sequence). This CDR3 is 12 amino acids long. The CDR3 loop reads CASSTGGNTIYF. DNA for the CDR3: TGTGCCAGCTCGACAGGCGGCAACACCATATATTTT.

A few counts support this clonotype. The CDR3 bases are TGTGCCAGCAACGGTTTGGTTCCAGATACGCAGTATTTT. It yields the protein CASNGLVPDTQYF. The J gene is TRBJ2-3, the V gene TRBV2; D remains ambiguous. The V end lost 7 bases, the J end lost 4 bases, and 12 bases lay between the germline ends. Germline V lookup: CDR1 SNHLY, CDR2 FYNNEI. The CDR3 runs to 13 residues.

The chain is built from TRBV10-3 and TRBJ2-1; TRBD1 aligns across 7 bases. The CDR3 is 13 residues long. Germline CDR1 and CDR2: ENHRY and SYGVKD. The junction had 7 bases not matched to a gene; V was cut back by 4 bases and J by 10 bases. DNA for the CDR3: TGTGCCATCAGTGGGGACAGTCGAAGCGAGCAGTTCTTC. Encoded protein: CAISGDSRSEQFF.

As to this clonotype: One end of the junction varies from germline; a read error may be responsible. The gene calls are TRBV7-2 and TRBJ2-7, with a possible D match to TRBD1 (5 bases). This CDR3 has 16 amino acids. Germline CDR1 SGHTA, CDR2 FQGNSA. This CDR3 is CASSLRQLRSSYELYF. The CDR3 nucleotides read TGTGCCAGCAGCTTACGACAGCTAAGGAGCTCCTACGAGCTGTACTTC.

The chain is built from TRBV7-2 and TRBJ2-3; D possibly corresponds to TRBD1 (6 bases). The germline V and J ends were trimmed by 1 base and 4 bases, with 12 bases remaining between them. Germline values: CDR1 SGHTA, CDR2 FQGNSA. This CDR3 is built from 15 residues. The CDR3 nucleotides are TGTGCCAGCAGCTTAGTGTTTCCAGGGGCAGATACGCAGTATTTT. Translation gives CASSLVFPGADTQYF.

This sequence joins TRBV4-2 and TRBJ2-3, with 8 bases identical to TRBD2. This CDR3 has 15 residues. After removal of 5 bases from V and 6 bases from J, the junction contained 10 bases not matched to a gene. Per the germline V gene, CDR1 is LGHNA and CDR2 is YNFKEQ. The DNA of the CDR3 is TGTGCCAGCAGCACGCCGGGACTAGATGGGGATACGCAGTATTTT. Amino acids: CASSTPGLDGDTQYF.

Points on this clonotype: This sequence may be a read error, since a much larger clone differs from it by one base. V is TRBV7-2 and J is TRBJ2-1; D is undetermined. The CDR3 sequence is 15 residues long. Trimming cost V 6 bases and J 12 bases, with 24 bases left between them. Germline assignment: CDR1 SGHTA and CDR2 FQGNSA. CDR3 DNA sequence: TGTGCCAGCAGTGCGATGACTGGCGCCCGTGGCGGGCAGTTCTTC. It is translated as CASSAMTGARGGQFF.

The rearrangement uses TRBV20-1 and TRBJ1-2; 10 nucleotides match TRBD1. V gave up 6 bases and J gave up 8 bases; unmatched junction bases: 6. The CDR3 runs 12 residues. Germline V CDR1 and CDR2: DFQATT, SNEGSKA (reference sequence). The CDR3 region has the DNA TGCAGTGCACTACGGACAGGGGGAGGCTACACCTTC. It translates to CSALRTGGGYTF.

In the case of this clonotype: A read error may be the cause here, since a much bigger clone is one base away. This chain links TRBV20-1 with TRBJ2-3; no reliable D call. Germline CDR1 and CDR2: DFQATT and SNEGSKA (reference sequence). The CDR3 length is 15 residues. V lost 1 base, J lost 2 bases, and 13 bases lay in between. The CDR3 loop reads CSARGRPALTDTQYF. The CDR3 bases are TGCAGTGCTAGAGGTCGGCCAGCACTCACAGATACGCAGTATTTT.

This chain joins TRBV6-1 and TRBJ1-1; 7 nucleotides align to TRBD1. The CDR3 length is 14 residues. The germline V gene has CDR1 MNHNS and CDR2 SASEGT. With V trimmed by 7 bases and J by 6 bases, 11 bases remained unmatched. The chain's CDR3 is CASTGRGLPAEAFF. CDR3 nucleotides: TGTGCCAGCACTGGGAGGGGGCTTCCTGCTGAAGCTTTCTTT.

This chain links TRBV5-5 with TRBJ1-2; D perhaps matches TRBD1 (5 bases). Germline V gives CDR1 SGHKS, CDR2 YYEKEE (reference sequence). The CDR3 runs to 13 residues. V was shortened by 1 base and J by 6 bases, with 10 bases between the two germline ends. For the CDR3, the DNA is TGTGCCAGCAGCTTGACAGGAGGTAATGGCTACACCTTC. This codes for CASSLTGGNGYTF.

This clonotype appeared a few times. The chain has TRBV15 and TRBJ2-3, with 8 bases lining up with TRBD2. The junction had 7 bases not matched to a gene; V was cut back by 0 bases and J by 2 bases. Germline values: CDR1 LNHNV, CDR2 YYDKDF (reference sequence). CDR3 length: 17 residues. The CDR3 region is CATSRDFSGVDTDTQYF. DNA of the CDR3: TGTGCCACCAGCAGAGATTTTAGCGGGGTTGACACAGATACGCAGTATTTT.

J is TRBJ2-1 and V is TRBV28, with TRBD1 matching over 8 bases. The germline V gene has CDR1 MDHEN and CDR2 SYDVKM. The CDR3 loop spans 13 amino acids. The ends lost 4 bases at V and 5 bases at J; junction bases unmatched: 1. The CDR3 coding sequence is TGTGCCAGCAGTTCGGACAGGGACAATGAGCAGTTCTTC. Its translation: CASSSDRDNEQFF.

The CDR3 DNA sequence: TGTGCCAGCAGCCTCAACAGGGTCGGGAACGAGCAGTACTTC. Translated: CASSLNRVGNEQYF. The V call is TRBV12-3 or TRBV12-4, the J call TRBJ2-5; the D gene is possibly TRBD1 (6 bases). The better agreement between TRBJ2-7 and the DNA end casts doubt on the J call. CDR3 length: 14 residues.

The V gene is TRBV20-1, the J gene TRBJ2-5; D is uncertain. The J call may be incorrect, as the DNA end agrees better with TRBJ2-7. This CDR3 comprises 14 residues. CDR1 and CDR2 (germline): DFQATT, SNEGSKA (reference sequence). The CDR3 bases are TGCAGTGCTAGAGATGCCCGGGCGTCGTTCGAGCAGTACTTC. Its protein product is CSARDARASFEQYF.

This clonotype has just a few counts. A much more abundant neighbour one base away suggests this may be a read error. This sequence joins TRBV6-5 and TRBJ2-1; 9 bases map to TRBD1. The J call is in doubt because the DNA end fits TRBJ2-7 better. This CDR3 contains 16 residues. Germline lookup yields CDR1 MNHEY and CDR2 SVGAGI. The CDR3 reads CASRRAWDRAYNEQYF. Written as DNA, the CDR3 is TGTGCCAGCAGAAGGGCGTGGGACAGGGCCTACAATGAGCAGTACTTC.